Listed here are 12 T cell receptor beta chains from one sample, sequenced in a study of blood T cell repertoires in COVID-19. Clones were read by immunoSEQ multiplex PCR, and TCRdb kept only the in-frame ones, dropping some. Of approximately 140,000 clones in the sample, around 83% were seen once. The sample consisted of peripheral blood. The receptors stem from a man aged 40-55 years with active or convalescent COVID-19.

The chain employs TRBV7-2 and TRBJ1-2; D ambiguous. Germline V lookup: CDR1 SGHTA, CDR2 FQGNSA. V lost 7 bases and J 4 bases, leaving 16 bases between the germline ends. The CDR3 runs 14 residues. CDR3 in amino acids: CASKNRAASYGYTF. The CDR3 DNA reads TGTGCCAGCAAAAATCGAGCCGCAAGCTATGGCTACACCTTC.

This sequence joins TRBV24-1 and TRBJ2-1; 8 bases line up with TRBD2. Germline V lookup: CDR1 KGHDR, CDR2 SFDVKD. V shed 5 bases, J shed 5 bases, and the junction held 10 bases outside the gene matches. The CDR3 runs to 16 residues. CDR3 bases: TGTGCCACCAGTGCTGCCCCGGGTAGCGGGGACAATGAGCAGTTCTTC. It encodes CATSAAPGSGDNEQFF.

J is TRBJ2-2 and V is TRBV5-1; TRBD2 might be the D (5 bases). This CDR3 region has 15 residues. Germline values: CDR1 SGHRS, CDR2 YFSETQ. Trimming left V 3 bases short and J 1 base short, with 10 bases between. The CDR3 region has the DNA TGCGCCAGCAGCTCCGTGACTAAGAACACCGGGGAGCTGTTTTTT. It encodes CASSSVTKNTGELFF.

The chain has TRBV27 and TRBJ1-6, with 9 bases lining up with TRBD1. CDR1 and CDR2 from the germline V gene are MNHEY and SMNVEV (reference sequence). This CDR3 has 15 residues. Trimming took 6 bases from V and 7 from J; bases not matched to a gene: 7. CDR3 DNA: TGTGCCAGCAGAGTAACCGGGACAGGGAATTCACCCCTCCACTTT. Translation: CASRVTGTGNSPLHF.

The chain couples TRBV5-5 to TRBJ2-1; 7 positions agree with TRBD1. The CDR3 has 14 residues. Trimming at V came to 6 bases and at J to 1 base, leaving 4 bases not matched to a gene. Germline CDR1 SGHKS, CDR2 YYEKEE (reference sequence). As DNA, the CDR3 is TGTGCCAGCACAGGGACAGCTTCCTACAATGAGCAGTTCTTC. Residues: CASTGTASYNEQFF.

The chain uses TRBV3-1 (or the pseudogene TRBV3-2) and TRBJ1-6; 11 bases line up with TRBD1. Trimming removed 1 base from V and 9 bases from J; junction bases left unmatched: 2. There are 15 residues in the CDR3. Germline values: CDR1 LGHDT, CDR2 YNNKEL (reference sequence). CDR3 sequence (DNA): TGTGCCAGCAGCCAAGCCGGGACAGGGGGTTCACCCCTCCACTTT. Translated: CASSQAGTGGSPLHF.

J is TRBJ2-1 and V is TRBV6-1, with a tentative D call TRBD1 (6 bases). Trimming shortened V by 2 bases and J by 4 bases, and 9 bases separated the two germline ends. CDR1 and CDR2 (germline): MNHNS, SASEGT. This CDR3 spans 14 amino acids. The DNA for the CDR3 is TGTGCCAGCAGTGAATGGACAGTTTACAATGAGCAGTTCTTC. Residues: CASSEWTVYNEQFF.

The rearrangement joins TRBV30 to TRBJ1-4; D may be TRBD1 (5 bases). The length of the CDR3 is 13 residues. The germline V and J ends were trimmed by 2 bases and 7 bases, with 11 bases remaining between them. Looked up from germline, CDR1 is GTSNPN and CDR2 is SVGIG (reference sequence). The CDR3 sequence is CAWSIQDGEKLFF. The CDR3 DNA sequence: TGTGCCTGGAGTATACAGGACGGTGAAAAACTGTTTTTT.

The chain carries TRBV7-9 and TRBJ2-1; 11 bases align to TRBD2. The CDR3 consists of 15 residues. V lost 2 bases and J lost 9; bases outside the gene matches: 6. In germline, CDR1 is SEHNR, CDR2 FQNEAQ (reference sequence). CDR3 region: CASSLLAGGLSEQFF. CDR3 nucleotide sequence: TGTGCCAGCAGCTTATTAGCGGGGGGGCTTAGTGAGCAGTTCTTC.

In this sample, this clone turned up once. V usage is TRBV10-3 and J usage is TRBJ1-2; the match to TRBD1 covers 9 bases. CDR3 length: 14 amino acids. V lost 6 bases, J lost 0 bases, and 2 bases stayed unmatched. The germline V gene encodes CDR1 ENHRY and CDR2 SYGVKD. CDR3 protein: CAISRQGANYGYTF. Here the CDR3 DNA reads TGTGCCATCAGCCGACAGGGGGCTAACTATGGCTACACCTTC.

The CDR3, as DNA: TGTGCCAGCAGTCAACAGGGGGCAACTAATGAAAAACTGTTTTTT. Encoded protein: CASSQQGATNEKLFF. The chain uses TRBV6-5 and TRBJ1-4, with 8 nucleotides matching TRBD1. Trimming cost V 5 bases and J 0 bases; bases outside gene matches: 2. The CDR3 sequence is 15 residues long. CDR1 and CDR2 (germline): MNHEY, SVGAGI.

The chain recombines TRBV7-2 with TRBJ2-7; 7 bases align to TRBD2. The CDR3 is 11 residues long. The junction had 3 bases not matched to a gene; V was cut back by 7 bases and J by 6 bases. The germline gives CDR1 SGHTA, CDR2 FQGNSA. The CDR3 DNA sequence: TGTGCCAGCACCCGGGGGGTCGAGCAGTACTTC. Its translation is CASTRGVEQYF.